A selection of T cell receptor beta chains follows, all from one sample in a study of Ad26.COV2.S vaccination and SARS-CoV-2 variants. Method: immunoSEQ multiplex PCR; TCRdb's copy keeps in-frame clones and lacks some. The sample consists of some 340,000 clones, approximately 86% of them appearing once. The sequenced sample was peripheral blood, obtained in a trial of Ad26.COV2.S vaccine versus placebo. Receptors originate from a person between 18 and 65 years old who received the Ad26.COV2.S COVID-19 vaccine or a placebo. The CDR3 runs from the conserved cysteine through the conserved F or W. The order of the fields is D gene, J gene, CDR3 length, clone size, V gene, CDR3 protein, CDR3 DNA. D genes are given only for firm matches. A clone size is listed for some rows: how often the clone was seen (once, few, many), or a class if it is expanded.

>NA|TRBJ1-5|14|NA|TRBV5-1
CASRYDSSNQPQHF
TGCGCCAGCAGATATGACAGTAGCAATCAGCCCCAGCATTTT
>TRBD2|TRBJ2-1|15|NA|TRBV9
CASSVSGGHYNEQFF
TGTGCCAGCAGCGTGAGCGGGGGTCATTACAATGAGCAGTTCTTC
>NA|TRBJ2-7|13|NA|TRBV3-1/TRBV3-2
CASGRQGVDEQYF
TGTGCCAGCGGGAGGCAGGGGGTCGACGAGCAGTACTTC
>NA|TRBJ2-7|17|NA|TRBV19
CASRAGDRIPSSYEQYF
TGTGCCAGTAGGGCAGGGGATCGGATCCCCAGCTCCTACGAGCAGTACTTC
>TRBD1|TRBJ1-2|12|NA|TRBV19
CASSTGDYGYTF
TGTGCCAGTAGCACAGGGGACTATGGCTACACCTTC
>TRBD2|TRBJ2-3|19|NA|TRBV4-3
CASSLKGLAGGGRTDTQYF
TGCGCCAGCAGCCTGAAGGGGCTAGCGGGGGGTGGGCGTACAGATACGCAGTATTTT
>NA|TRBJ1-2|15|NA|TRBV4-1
CASSQVGKANYGYTF
TGCGCCAGCAGCCAAGTCGGGAAAGCTAACTATGGCTACACCTTC
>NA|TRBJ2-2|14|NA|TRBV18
CASSPGRNTGELFF
TGTGCCAGCTCTCCAGGGCGGAACACCGGGGAGCTGTTTTTT
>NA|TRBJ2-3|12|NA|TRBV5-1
CASARGTDTQYF
TGCGCCAGCGCCCGGGGCACAGATACGCAGTATTTT
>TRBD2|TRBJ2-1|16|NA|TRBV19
CASSVGLAVSYNEQFF
TGTGCCAGTAGTGTCGGACTAGCGGTCTCCTACAATGAGCAGTTCTTC
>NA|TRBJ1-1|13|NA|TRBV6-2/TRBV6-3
CASTPRGLDEAFF
TGTGCCAGCACCCCCCGGGGTTTAGATGAAGCTTTCTTT
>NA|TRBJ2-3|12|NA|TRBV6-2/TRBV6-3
CASSFLGDTQYF
TGTGCCAGCAGTTTCCTGGGGGATACGCAGTATTTT
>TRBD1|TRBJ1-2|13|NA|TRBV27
CARDSDREDGYTF
TGTGCCAGAGACAGTGACAGGGAGGATGGCTACACCTTC
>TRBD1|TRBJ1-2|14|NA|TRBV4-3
CASSQLQGAGGYTF
TGCGCCAGCAGCCAGCTACAGGGGGCAGGGGGCTACACCTTC
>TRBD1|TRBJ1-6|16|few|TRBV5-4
CASRPRTGAINSPLHF
TGTGCCAGCAGACCTCGGACAGGAGCTATAAATTCACCCCTCCACTTT
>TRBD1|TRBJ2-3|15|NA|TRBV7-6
CASSSLTGNTDTQYF
TGTGCCAGCAGCTCTTTGACAGGGAACACAGATACGCAGTATTTT
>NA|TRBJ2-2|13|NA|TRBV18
CASSPPHTGELFF
TGTGCCAGCTCACCCCCCCACACCGGGGAGCTGTTTTTT
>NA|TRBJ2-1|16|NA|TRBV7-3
CASSQEPGLGLIEQFF
TGTGCCAGCAGCCAAGAGCCCGGACTTGGCCTTATAGAGCAGTTCTTC
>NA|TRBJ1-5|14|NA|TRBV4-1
CASSQDPGYQPQHF
TGCGCCAGCAGCCAAGACCCGGGGTATCAGCCCCAGCATTTT
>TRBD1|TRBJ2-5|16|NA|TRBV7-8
CASSFPTAGGQETQYF
TGTGCCAGCAGCTTCCCAACCGCAGGGGGCCAAGAGACCCAGTACTTC
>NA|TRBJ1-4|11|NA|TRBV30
CAWKTVGKLFF
TGTGCCTGGAAGACGGTTGGAAAACTGTTTTTT
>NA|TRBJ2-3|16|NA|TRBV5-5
CASSLEGDRPTDTQYF
TGTGCCAGCAGCTTGGAAGGGGATCGGCCCACAGATACGCAGTATTTT
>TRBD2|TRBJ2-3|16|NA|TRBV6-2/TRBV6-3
CASSSLMKTSEDTQYF
TGTGCCAGCAGTTCCTTAATGAAGACTAGCGAAGATACGCAGTATTTT
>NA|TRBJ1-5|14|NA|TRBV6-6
CASSYPRGGSPQHF
TGTGCCAGCAGTTATCCCAGGGGTGGTTCGCCCCAGCATTTT
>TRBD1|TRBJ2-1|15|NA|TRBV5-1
CASRHGQGVRNEQFF
TGCGCCAGCAGGCATGGACAGGGGGTCCGGAATGAGCAGTTCTTC
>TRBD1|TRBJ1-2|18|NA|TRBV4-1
CASSLTSSRDSPNYGYTF
TGCGCCAGCAGCCTAACCTCATCCCGGGACAGCCCTAACTATGGCTACACCTTC
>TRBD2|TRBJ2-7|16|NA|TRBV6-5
CASSYGPSGGSYEQYF
TGTGCCAGCAGTTACGGGCCTAGCGGGGGTTCCTACGAGCAGTACTTC
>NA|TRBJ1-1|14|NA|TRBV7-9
CASSIKQGYTEAFF
TGTGCCAGCAGCATTAAACAGGGATACACTGAAGCTTTCTTT
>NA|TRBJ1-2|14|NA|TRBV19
CASSIRLGDLSYTF
TGTGCCAGTAGTATCAGGCTGGGCGATTTGAGCTACACCTTC
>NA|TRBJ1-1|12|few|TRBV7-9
CASSLGETEAFF
TGTGCCAGCAGCTTGGGAGAAACTGAAGCTTTCTTT
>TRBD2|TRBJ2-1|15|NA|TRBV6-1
CASSEASGGANEQFF
TGTGCCAGCAGTGAAGCTAGCGGGGGGGCCAATGAGCAGTTCTTC
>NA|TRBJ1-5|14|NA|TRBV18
CASSGTGSNQPQHF
TGTGCCAGCTCCGGAACAGGTTCCAATCAGCCCCAGCATTTT
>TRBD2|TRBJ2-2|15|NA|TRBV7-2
CASSPRAGGTGELFF
TGTGCCAGCAGCCCGCGGGCGGGGGGCACCGGGGAGCTGTTTTTT
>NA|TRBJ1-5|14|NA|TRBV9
CASSVGVNNQPQHF
TGTGCCAGCAGCGTAGGAGTTAACAATCAGCCCCAGCATTTT
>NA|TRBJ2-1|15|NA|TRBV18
CASSPLAASYNEQFF
TGTGCCAGCTCACCATTAGCTGCTTCCTACAATGAGCAGTTCTTC
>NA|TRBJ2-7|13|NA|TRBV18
CASSPNRDDEQYF
TGTGCCAGCTCACCTAACAGAGACGACGAGCAGTACTTC
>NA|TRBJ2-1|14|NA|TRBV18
CASSPPTLLHEQFF
TGTGCCAGCTCACCACCGACGCTTCTGCATGAGCAGTTCTTC
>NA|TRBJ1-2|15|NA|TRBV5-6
CASSLGGTTNYGYTF
TGTGCCAGCAGCTTGGGGGGCACCACCAACTATGGCTACACCTTC
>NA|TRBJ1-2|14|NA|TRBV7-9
CASSLVVQGNGYTF
TGTGCCAGCAGCTTAGTGGTACAGGGTAACGGCTACACCTTC
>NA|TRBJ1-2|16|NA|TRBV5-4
CASSLGWGGRVYGYTF
TGTGCCAGCAGCTTGGGTTGGGGGGGAAGAGTCTATGGCTACACCTTC
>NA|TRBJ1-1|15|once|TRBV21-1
CASRTPDRVGTEAFF
TGTGCCAGCAGGACTCCGGACAGGGTAGGAACTGAAGCTTTCTTT
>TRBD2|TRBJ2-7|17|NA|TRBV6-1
CASSEYPPGTIGYEQYF
TGTGCCAGCAGCGAATACCCCCCAGGGACTATCGGATACGAGCAGTACTTC
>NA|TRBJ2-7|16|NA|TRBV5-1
CASTPGGQPSSYEQYF
TGCGCCAGCACCCCCGGGGGTCAACCGAGCTCCTACGAGCAGTACTTC
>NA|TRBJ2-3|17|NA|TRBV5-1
CASSLDLSKTGTDTQYF
TGCGCCAGCAGCTTGGATCTTAGTAAGACTGGCACAGATACGCAGTATTTT
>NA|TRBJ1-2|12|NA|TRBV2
CASSERWGGYTF
TGTGCCAGCAGTGAGCGATGGGGGGGCTACACCTTC
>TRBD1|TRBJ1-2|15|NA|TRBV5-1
CASSLGDRGLDGYTF
TGCGCCAGCAGCTTGGGGGACAGGGGGCTGGATGGCTACACCTTC
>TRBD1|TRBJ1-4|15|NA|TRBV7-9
CASSFEGAYGEKLFF
TGTGCCAGCAGCTTCGAGGGGGCGTATGGTGAAAAACTGTTTTTT
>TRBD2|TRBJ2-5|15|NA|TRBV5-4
CASRPSGGNPETQYF
TGTGCCAGCAGGCCTAGCGGGGGGAACCCGGAGACCCAGTACTTC